This T cell receptor beta chain appears in the sequencing data of a study of T cells in tumors after PD-1 blockade. V lost 5 bases and J lost 2, with 5 bases in between. Germline lookup yields CDR1 KGHDR and CDR2 SFDVKD. This CDR3 comprises 12 residues. Only in-frame clones appear in the TCRdb table, and some are missing; sequencing was by immunoSEQ multiplex PCR. The repertoire holds around 46,000 clones, with 79% as singletons. The specimen was PBMCs, collected before anti-PD-1 treatment. The V gene is TRBV24-1, the J gene TRBJ1-2, with D possibly being TRBD1 (5 bases). This TCR was sampled from a human donor with basal cell carcinoma. The CDR3 DNA sequence: TGTGCCACCAGTGGGGGGAACTATGGCTACACCTTC. Its translation: CATSGGNYGYTF.